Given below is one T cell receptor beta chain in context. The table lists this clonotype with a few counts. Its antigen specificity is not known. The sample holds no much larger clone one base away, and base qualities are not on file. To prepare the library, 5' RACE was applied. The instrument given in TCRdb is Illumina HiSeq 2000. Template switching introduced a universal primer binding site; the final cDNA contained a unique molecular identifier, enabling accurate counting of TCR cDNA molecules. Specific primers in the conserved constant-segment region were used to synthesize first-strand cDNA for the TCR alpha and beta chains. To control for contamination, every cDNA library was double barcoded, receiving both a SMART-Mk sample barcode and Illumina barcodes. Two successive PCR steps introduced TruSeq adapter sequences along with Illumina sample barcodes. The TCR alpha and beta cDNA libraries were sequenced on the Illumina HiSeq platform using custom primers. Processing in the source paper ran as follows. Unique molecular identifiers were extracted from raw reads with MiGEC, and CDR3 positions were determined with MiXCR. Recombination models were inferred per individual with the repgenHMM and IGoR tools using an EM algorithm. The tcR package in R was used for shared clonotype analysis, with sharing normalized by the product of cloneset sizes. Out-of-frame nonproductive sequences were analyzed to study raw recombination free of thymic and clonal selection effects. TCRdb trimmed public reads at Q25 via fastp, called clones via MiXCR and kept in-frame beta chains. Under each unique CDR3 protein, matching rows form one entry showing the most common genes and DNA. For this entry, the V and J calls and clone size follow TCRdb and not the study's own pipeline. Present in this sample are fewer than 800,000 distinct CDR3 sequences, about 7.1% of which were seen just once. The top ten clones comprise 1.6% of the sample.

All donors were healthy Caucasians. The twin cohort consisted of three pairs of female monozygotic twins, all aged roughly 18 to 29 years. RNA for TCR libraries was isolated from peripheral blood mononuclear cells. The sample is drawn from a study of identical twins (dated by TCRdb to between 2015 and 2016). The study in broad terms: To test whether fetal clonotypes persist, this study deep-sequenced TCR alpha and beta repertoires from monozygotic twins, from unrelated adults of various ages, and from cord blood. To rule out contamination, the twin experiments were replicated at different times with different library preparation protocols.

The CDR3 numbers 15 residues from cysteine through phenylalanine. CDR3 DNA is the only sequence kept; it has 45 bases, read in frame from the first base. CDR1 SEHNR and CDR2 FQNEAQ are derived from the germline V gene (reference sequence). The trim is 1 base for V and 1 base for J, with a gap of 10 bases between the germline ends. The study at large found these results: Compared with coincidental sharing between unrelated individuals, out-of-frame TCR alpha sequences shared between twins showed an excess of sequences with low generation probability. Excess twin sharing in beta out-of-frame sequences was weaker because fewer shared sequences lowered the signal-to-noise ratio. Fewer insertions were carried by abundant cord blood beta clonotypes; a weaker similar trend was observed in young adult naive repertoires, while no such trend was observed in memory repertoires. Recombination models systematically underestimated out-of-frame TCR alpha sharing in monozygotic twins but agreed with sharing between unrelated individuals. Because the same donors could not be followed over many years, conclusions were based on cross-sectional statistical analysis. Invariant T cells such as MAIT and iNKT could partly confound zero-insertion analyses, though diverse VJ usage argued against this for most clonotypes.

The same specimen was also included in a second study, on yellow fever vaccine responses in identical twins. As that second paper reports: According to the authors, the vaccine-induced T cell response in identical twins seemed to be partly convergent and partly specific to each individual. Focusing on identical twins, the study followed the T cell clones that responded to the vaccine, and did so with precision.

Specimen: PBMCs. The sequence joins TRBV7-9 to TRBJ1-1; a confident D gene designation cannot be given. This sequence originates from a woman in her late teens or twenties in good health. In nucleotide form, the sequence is TGTGCCAGCAGCTTAGGTAGCCACACGAACACTGAAGCTTTCTTT. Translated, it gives CASSLGSHTNTEAFF.